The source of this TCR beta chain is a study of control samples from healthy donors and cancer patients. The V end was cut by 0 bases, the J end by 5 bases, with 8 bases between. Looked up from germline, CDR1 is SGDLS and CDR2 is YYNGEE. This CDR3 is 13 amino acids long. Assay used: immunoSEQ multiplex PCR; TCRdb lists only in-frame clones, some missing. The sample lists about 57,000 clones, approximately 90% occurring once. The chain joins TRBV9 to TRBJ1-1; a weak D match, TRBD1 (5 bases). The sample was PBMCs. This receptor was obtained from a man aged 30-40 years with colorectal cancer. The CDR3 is CASSVVSGTEAFF. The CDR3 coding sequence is TGTGCCAGCAGCGTAGTATCAGGGACTGAAGCTTTCTTT.